What follows describes a single T cell receptor (beta chain). The data were produced by immunoSEQ multiplex PCR, yet TCRdb's version contains in-frame clones alone and is incomplete. Of 130,000 or so clones in the sample, roughly 90% were seen once. This record comes from a study of control samples from healthy donors and cancer patients. This CDR3 is built from 16 residues. Germline assignment: CDR1 MDHEN and CDR2 SYDVKM. Trimming removed 6 bases from V and 5 bases from J, with 22 bases in between. This receptor was obtained from a woman in her forties or fifties in good health. Sequenced material: blood. J is TRBJ2-5 and V is TRBV28; possibly TRBD2 for D (7 bases). Here the CDR3 reads CASSRRRGGAGETQYF. The CDR3 nucleotides read TGTGCCAGCAGCCGACGAAGGGGGGGGGCTGGGGAGACCCAGTACTTC.